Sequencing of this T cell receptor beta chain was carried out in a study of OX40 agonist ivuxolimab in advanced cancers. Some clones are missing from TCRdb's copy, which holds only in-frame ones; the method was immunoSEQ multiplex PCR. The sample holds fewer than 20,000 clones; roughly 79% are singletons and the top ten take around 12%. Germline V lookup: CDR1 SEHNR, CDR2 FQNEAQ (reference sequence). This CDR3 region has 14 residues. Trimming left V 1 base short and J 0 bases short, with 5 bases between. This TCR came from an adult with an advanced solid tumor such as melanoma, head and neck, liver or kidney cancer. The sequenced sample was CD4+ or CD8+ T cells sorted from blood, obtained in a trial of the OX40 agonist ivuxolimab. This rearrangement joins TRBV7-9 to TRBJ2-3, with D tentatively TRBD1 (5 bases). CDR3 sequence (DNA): TGTGCCAGCAGCTTAGGACAGAGCACAGATACGCAGTATTTT. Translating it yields CASSLGQSTDTQYF.